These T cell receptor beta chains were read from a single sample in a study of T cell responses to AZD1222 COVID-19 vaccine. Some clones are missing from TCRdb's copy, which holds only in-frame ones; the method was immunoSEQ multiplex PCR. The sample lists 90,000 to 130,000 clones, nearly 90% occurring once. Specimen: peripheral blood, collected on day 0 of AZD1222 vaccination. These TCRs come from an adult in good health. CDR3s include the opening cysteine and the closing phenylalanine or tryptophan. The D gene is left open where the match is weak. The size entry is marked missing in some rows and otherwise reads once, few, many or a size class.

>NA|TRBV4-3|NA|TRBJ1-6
TGCGCCAGCAGCCATTCCGGGGGGGCGCAAAAATTTCTCCACTTT
CASSHSGGAQKFLHF
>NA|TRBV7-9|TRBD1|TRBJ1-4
TGTGCCAGCAGCTGGGGGGGACAGGAGGAAAAACTGTTTTTT
CASSWGGQEEKLFF
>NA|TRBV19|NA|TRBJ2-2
TGTGCCTCCGAGCCGCAGGCGAACACCGGGGAGCTGTTTTTT
CASEPQANTGELFF
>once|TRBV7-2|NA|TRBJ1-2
TGTGCCAGCGGTACTACAGGTTTCAACTATGGCTACACCTTC
CASGTTGFNYGYTF
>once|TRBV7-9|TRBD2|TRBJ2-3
TGTGCCAGCAGCTTGACTAGCGGGGGGATCGATACGCAGTATTTT
CASSLTSGGIDTQYF
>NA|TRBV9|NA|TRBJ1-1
TGTGCCAGCAGCTTATCACCCGGGACTGAAGCTTTCTTT
CASSLSPGTEAFF
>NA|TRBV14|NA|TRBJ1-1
TGTGCCAGCTCTCGGGGTGGGGCACTCAACACTGAAGCTTTCTTT
CASSRGGALNTEAFF
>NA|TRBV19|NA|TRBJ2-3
TGTGCCAGTAGTACGGGACCGAGCCCAGATACGCAGTATTTT
CASSTGPSPDTQYF
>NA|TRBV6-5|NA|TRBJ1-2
TGTGCCAGCGGAATCTCCAGGAACTATGGCTACACCTTC
CASGISRNYGYTF
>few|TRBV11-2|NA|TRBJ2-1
TGTGCCAGCAGCGTCGAGGCGGCGATCTCCCACAATGAGCAGTTCTTC
CASSVEAAISHNEQFF
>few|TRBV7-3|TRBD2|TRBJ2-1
TGTGCCAGCAGCTCAGGACTAGCGGGACCGGCGTCGCAGTTCTTC
CASSSGLAGPASQFF
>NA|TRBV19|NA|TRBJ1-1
TGTGCCAGTACCTTCGGTCCCGCGGACACTGAAGCTTTCTTT
CASTFGPADTEAFF
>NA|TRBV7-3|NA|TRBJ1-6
TGTGCCAGCAGCTTATGGGACACAGGGCCCAAGAGGCACAGTAATTCACCCCTCCACTTT
CASSLWDTGPKRHSNSPLHF
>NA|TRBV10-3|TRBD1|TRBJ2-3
TGTGCCATCAAGGGGGCGTTTAGCACAGATACGCAGTATTTT
CAIKGAFSTDTQYF
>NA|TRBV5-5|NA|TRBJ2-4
TGTGCCAGCACCTCGAGCCAAAACATTCAGTACTTC
CASTSSQNIQYF
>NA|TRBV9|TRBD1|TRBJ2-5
TGTGCCAGCAGCGTAGCCGGGACAGGGGGCTGGGAGACCCAGTACTTC
CASSVAGTGGWETQYF
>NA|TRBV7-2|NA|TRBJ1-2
TGTGCCAGCAGCCAGGGGAGCCCTTATGGCTACACCTTC
CASSQGSPYGYTF
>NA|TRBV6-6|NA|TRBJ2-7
TGTGCCAGCAGTCCGCGGGACACCTCAGCCTACGAGCAGTACTTC
CASSPRDTSAYEQYF
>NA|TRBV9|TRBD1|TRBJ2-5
TGTGCCAGCAGCCCCACGACAGGGACACATCCCAAGGAGACCCAGTACTTC
CASSPTTGTHPKETQYF
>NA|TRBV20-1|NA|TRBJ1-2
TGCAGTGCTAACCAGGCCTATGGCTACACCTTC
CSANQAYGYTF
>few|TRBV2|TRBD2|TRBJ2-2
TGTGCCAGCAGTTCAGCGGGGGGCCTCGGGGAGCTGTTTTTT
CASSSAGGLGELFF